The entry that follows covers one TCR beta chain sequence. These data originate in a study of CD8 T cells in ankylosing spondylitis. The V gene end was trimmed by 6 bases and the J gene end by 5 bases; junction bases not matched to a gene: 4. There are 12 residues in the CDR3. From germline, CDR1 is DFQATT and CDR2 SNEGSKA (reference sequence). TCRdb processed the 5' RACE reads anew with MiXCR; each CDR3 protein has one entry. Counted here are approximately 16,000 distinct CDR3 sequences, 7% to 10% occurring once; the ten biggest clones make up roughly 30%. Sequencing was done on a sample of blood. This TCR was sampled from a male donor with ankylosing spondylitis or in good health (not recorded which). This rearrangement joins TRBV20-1 to TRBJ1-5; 7 nucleotides match TRBD1. CDR3 region: CSAGQLDQPQHF. The DNA of the CDR3 is TGCAGTGCGGGACAGCTGGATCAGCCCCAGCATTTT.